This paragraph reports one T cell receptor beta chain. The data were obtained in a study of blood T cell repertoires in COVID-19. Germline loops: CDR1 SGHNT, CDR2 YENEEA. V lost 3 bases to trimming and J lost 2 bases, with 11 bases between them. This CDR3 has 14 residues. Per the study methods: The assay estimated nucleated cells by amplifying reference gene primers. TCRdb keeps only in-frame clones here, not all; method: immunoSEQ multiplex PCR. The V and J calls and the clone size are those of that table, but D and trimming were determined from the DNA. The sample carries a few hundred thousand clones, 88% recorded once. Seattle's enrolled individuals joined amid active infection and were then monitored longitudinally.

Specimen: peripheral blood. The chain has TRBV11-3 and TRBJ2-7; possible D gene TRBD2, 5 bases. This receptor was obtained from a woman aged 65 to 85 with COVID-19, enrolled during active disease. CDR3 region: CASSFLTTTYEQYF. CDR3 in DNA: TGTGCCAGCAGCTTTCTGACTACCACCTACGAGCAGTACTTC. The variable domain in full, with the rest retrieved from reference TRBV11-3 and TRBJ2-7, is EAGVVQSPRYKIIEKKQPVAFWCNPISGHNTLYWYLQNLGQGPELLIRYENEEAVDDSQLPKDRFSAERLKGVDSTLKIQPAELGDSAVYLCASSFLTTTYEQYFGPGTRLTVT.